Each of the 12 T cell receptor beta chains below was sequenced from the same sample in a study of cytomegalovirus exposure and HLA in healthy donors. In the PCR, 60 Vbeta and 13 Jbeta primers were used. Assay used: immunoSEQ multiplex PCR; TCRdb lists only in-frame clones, some missing. The sample yields roughly 170,000 clones, about 80% seen once. Sequences were obtained from PBMCs. Source of these receptors: a woman in her thirties in good health and CMV-seropositive.

This clone has just a few counts. This sequence joins TRBV15 and TRBJ2-7, with TRBD2 as a possible D gene (6 bases). Germline loops: CDR1 LNHNV, CDR2 YYDKDF (reference sequence). V was shortened by 5 bases and J by 1 base, with 9 bases between the two germline ends. This CDR3 spans 13 amino acids. The CDR3 spells CATSDGGSYEQYF. The CDR3 nucleotides read TGTGCCACCAGCGACGGAGGGTCCTACGAGCAGTACTTC. Together with reference TRBV15 and TRBJ2-7, the CDR3 gives the full variable domain: DAMVIQNPRYQVTQFGKPVTLSCSQTLNHNVMYWYQQKSSQAPKLLFHYYDKDFNNEADTPDNFQSRRPNTSFCFLDIRSPGLGDTAMYLCATSDGGSYEQYFGPGTRLTVT.

The chain combines TRBV5-4 with TRBJ1-1; D unclear. Germline assignment: CDR1 SGHNT and CDR2 YYREEE (reference sequence). Trimming shortened V by 4 bases and J by 1 base, and 8 bases separated the two germline ends. This CDR3 has 13 residues. CDR3 in amino acids: CASSANRNTEAFF. The CDR3 region has the DNA TGTGCCAGCAGCGCAAACAGGAACACTGAAGCTTTCTTT.

The CDR3: CASSLTGDTEAFF. CDR3 coding DNA: TGTGCCAGCAGCTTAACAGGAGACACTGAAGCTTTCTTT. The chain joins TRBV11-2 to TRBJ1-1; D may be TRBD1 (5 bases). The CDR3 runs 13 residues. V lost 2 bases to trimming and J lost 3 bases, with 7 bases between them. The germline V gene has CDR1 SGHAT and CDR2 FQNNGV.

This clone was counted a single time. The CDR3 DNA sequence: TGTGCCACCAGCAGAGATGGGGCATTCGACGAGCAGTACTTC. It codes for CATSRDGAFDEQYF. The V gene is TRBV15, the J gene TRBJ2-7, with D possibly being TRBD1 (5 bases). The CDR3 consists of 14 residues. The ends were cut back, 0 bases at V and 5 bases at J, with 11 bases in the middle. CDR1 LNHNV and CDR2 YYDKDF come from the germline V gene (reference sequence).

The V and J genes are TRBV11-3 and TRBJ1-2; TRBD1 agrees at 10 bases. The CDR3 runs 14 residues. Per germline, CDR1 SGHNT and CDR2 YENEEA. With V trimmed by 5 bases and J by 10 bases, 10 bases remained unmatched. In nucleotides, the CDR3 is TGTGCCAGCAGCCGTACCGGGACAGGGGTAATCTACACCTTC. Its protein is CASSRTGTGVIYTF.

The rearrangement uses TRBV14 and TRBJ1-1; D not certain. The CDR3 spans 17 residues. CDR1 is SGHDN and CDR2 is FVKESK in the germline V gene. Trimming cost V 0 bases and J 0 bases, with 14 bases left between them. The CDR3 DNA follows: TGTGCCAGCAGCCAAGAGTATCTGGCAGGTCTGAACACTGAAGCTTTCTTT. Encoded protein: CASSQEYLAGLNTEAFF.

Here the CDR3 DNA reads TGTGCCATCAGTGCCGGACAGGGGGGGTGGGAAGAGACCCAGTACTTC. Its translation: CAISAGQGGWEETQYF. The V call is TRBV10-3, the J call TRBJ2-5, with 10 bases matching TRBD1. The junction had 8 bases not matched to a gene; V was cut back by 4 bases and J by 3 bases. This CDR3 is 16 amino acids long. Germline V lookup: CDR1 ENHRY, CDR2 SYGVKD.

The count of this clone is one. V usage is TRBV19 and J usage is TRBJ1-3; D gene unclear. This CDR3 region has 15 residues. Trimming took 6 bases from V and 0 from J, leaving 12 bases between them. CDR1 is LNHDA and CDR2 is SQIVND in the germline V gene (reference sequence). The CDR3 sequence: CASSPGPGSGNTIYF. CDR3 nucleotides: TGTGCCAGTAGCCCCGGTCCAGGCTCTGGAAACACCATATATTTT.

CDR3 in DNA: TGCGCCAGCAGCCGAGGTTCCGGGACAGGAAACATTCAGTACTTC. Its protein is CASSRGSGTGNIQYF. The chain combines TRBV5-1 with TRBJ2-4; TRBD1 matches 8 bases. The germline V gene encodes CDR1 SGHRS and CDR2 YFSETQ. The V segment lost 4 bases and the J segment 6 bases; nucleotides outside the gene matches: 9. This CDR3 is built from 15 residues. Drawing the rest from reference TRBV5-1 and TRBJ2-4, the complete variable domain is KAGVTQTPRYLIKTRGQQVTLSCSPISGHRSVSWYQQTPGQGLQFLFEYFSETQRNKGNFPGRFSGRQFSNSRSEMNVSTLELGDSALYLCASSRGSGTGNIQYFGAGTRLSVL.

The CDR3 region has the DNA TGTGCCAGCTTGGGACTAGCGGGAGGGTACAAGCAGTTCTTC. Translation gives CASLGLAGGYKQFF. The chain carries TRBV6-1 and TRBJ2-1; 16 nucleotides agree with TRBD2. The length of the CDR3 is 14 residues. The V gene's germline CDR1 is MNHNS and CDR2 SASEGT. V shed 8 bases and J 11 bases; nucleotides not matched to a gene: 6.

This clone came up once. Other DNA sequences within the sample encode an identical CDR3. The genes are TRBV20-1 and TRBJ2-5; D gene unclear. CDR3 length: 10 residues. Trimming took off 2 bases at V and 5 bases at J, with 3 bases between the two ends. CDR1 and CDR2 (germline): DFQATT, SNEGSKA (reference sequence). The CDR3 coding sequence is TGCAGTGCTAGACGGGAGACCCAGTACTTC. Protein product: CSARRETQYF.

The rearrangement links TRBV7-2 to TRBJ2-1, with TRBD2 matching over 8 bases. Germline V lookup: CDR1 SGHTA, CDR2 FQGNSA. J was trimmed by 2 bases and V by 2 bases; bases with no gene match: 8. This CDR3 region has 17 residues. Written as DNA, the CDR3 is TGTGCCAGCAGCTTAAGCATAGCGGGACATACCTACAATGAGCAGTTCTTC. Protein product: CASSLSIAGHTYNEQFF.